This T cell receptor (beta chain) was found in a study of T cell changes during pregnancy in multiple sclerosis. After removal of 4 bases from V and 2 bases from J, the junction contained 3 bases not matched to a gene. This CDR3 has 14 residues. Germline V CDR1 and CDR2: SGHNT, YYREEE (reference sequence). Sequencing was performed with immunoSEQ multiplex PCR; in TCRdb, only in-frame clones are kept and a portion is missing. This sample has tens of thousands of clones, with 80% to 95% found just once. Sequencing used peripheral blood, obtained in the first trimester of pregnancy. The chain is built from TRBV5-4 and TRBJ2-7; 10 bases are a match to TRBD2. The receptor's source is a female donor with multiple sclerosis, enrolled in a pregnancy study. The chain's CDR3 is CASSGGLAPYEQYF. The CDR3 DNA reads as TGTGCCAGCAGCGGGGGACTAGCGCCCTACGAGCAGTACTTC.